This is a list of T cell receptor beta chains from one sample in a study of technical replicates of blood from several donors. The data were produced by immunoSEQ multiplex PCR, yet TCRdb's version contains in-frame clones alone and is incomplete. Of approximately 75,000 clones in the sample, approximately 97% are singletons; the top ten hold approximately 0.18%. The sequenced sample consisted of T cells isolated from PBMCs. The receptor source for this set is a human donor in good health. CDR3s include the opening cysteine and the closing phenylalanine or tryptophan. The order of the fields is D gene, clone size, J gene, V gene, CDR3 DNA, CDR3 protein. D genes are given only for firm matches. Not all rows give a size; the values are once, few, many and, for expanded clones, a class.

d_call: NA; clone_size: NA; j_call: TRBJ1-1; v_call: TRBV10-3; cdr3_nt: TGTGCCATAGGGGTCACAGTGAACACTGAAGCTTTCTTT; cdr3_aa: CAIGVTVNTEAFF
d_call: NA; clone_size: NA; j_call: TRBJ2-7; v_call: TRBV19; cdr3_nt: TGTGCCAGTAGTAGGGCCGGGACTCTCACCTACGAGCAGTACTTC; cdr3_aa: CASSRAGTLTYEQYF
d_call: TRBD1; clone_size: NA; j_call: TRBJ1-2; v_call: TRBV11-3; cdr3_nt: TGTGCCAGCAGCTCGGGACAGACGACCAACTATGGCTACACCTTC; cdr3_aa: CASSSGQTTNYGYTF
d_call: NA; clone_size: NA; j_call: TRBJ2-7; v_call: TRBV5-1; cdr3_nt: TGCGCCAGCAGCTTTCCCGGTTCCTACGAGCAGTACTTC; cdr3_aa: CASSFPGSYEQYF
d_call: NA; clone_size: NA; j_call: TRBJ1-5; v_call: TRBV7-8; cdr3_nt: TGTGCCAGCAGCTTTTCGACAGGCAATCAGCCCCAGCATTTT; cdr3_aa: CASSFSTGNQPQHF
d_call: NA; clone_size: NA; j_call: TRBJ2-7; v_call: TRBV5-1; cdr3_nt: TGCGCCAGCAGCTTGGCGACAGCTACCTACGAGCAGTACTTC; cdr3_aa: CASSLATATYEQYF
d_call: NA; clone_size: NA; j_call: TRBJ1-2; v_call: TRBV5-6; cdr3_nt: TGTGCCAGCAGCCCTGACACCTATGGCTACACCTTC; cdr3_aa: CASSPDTYGYTF
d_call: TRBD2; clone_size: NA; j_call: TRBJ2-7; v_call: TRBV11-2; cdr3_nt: TGTGCCAGCAGCGCGGGACTAGCGGGAGGTTACGAGCAGTACTTC; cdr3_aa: CASSAGLAGGYEQYF
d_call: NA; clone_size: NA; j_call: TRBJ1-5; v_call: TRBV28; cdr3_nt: TGTGCCAGCAGCAACAGGCTACAGCCCCAGCATTTT; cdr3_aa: CASSNRLQPQHF
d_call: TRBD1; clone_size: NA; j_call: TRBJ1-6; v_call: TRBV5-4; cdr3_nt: TGTGCCAGCAGCTTGTACAGGGGCAATAATTCACCCCTCCACTTT; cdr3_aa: CASSLYRGNNSPLHF
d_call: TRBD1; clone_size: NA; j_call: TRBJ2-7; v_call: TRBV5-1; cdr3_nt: TGCGCCAGCAGTTGGACGGACAGGGACTACGAGCAGTACTTC; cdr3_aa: CASSWTDRDYEQYF
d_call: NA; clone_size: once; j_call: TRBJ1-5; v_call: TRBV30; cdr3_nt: TGTGCCTGGGCATCCGTTTATGGAGGCAATAGCAATCAGCCCCAGCATTTT; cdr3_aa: CAWASVYGGNSNQPQHF
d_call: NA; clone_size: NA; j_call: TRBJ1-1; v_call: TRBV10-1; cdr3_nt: TGCGCCAGCGGAGACAGGTCGAACACTGAAGCTTTCTTT; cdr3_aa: CASGDRSNTEAFF
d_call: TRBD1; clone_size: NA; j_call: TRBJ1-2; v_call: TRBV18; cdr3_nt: TGTGCCAGCTCACCCGGACAGGTTAACTATGGCTACACCTTC; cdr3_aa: CASSPGQVNYGYTF
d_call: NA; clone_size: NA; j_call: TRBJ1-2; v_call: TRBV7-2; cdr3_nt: TGTGCCAGCAGCTTAAGAGGAGTCCAGCAACTAAACTATGGCTACACCTTC; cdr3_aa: CASSLRGVQQLNYGYTF
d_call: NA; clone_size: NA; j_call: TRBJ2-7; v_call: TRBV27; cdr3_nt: TGTGCCAGCAGTTTTCCGGGGGCCTACGAGCAGTACTTC; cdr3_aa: CASSFPGAYEQYF
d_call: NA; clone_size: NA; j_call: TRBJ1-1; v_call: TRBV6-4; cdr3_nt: TGTGCCAGCAGACTCAATTCGGTGAACACTGAAGCTTTCTTT; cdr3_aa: CASRLNSVNTEAFF
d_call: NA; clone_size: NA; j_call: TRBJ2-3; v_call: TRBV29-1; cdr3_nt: TGCAGCGTTGAAGGAGATCTAGCGAGGTGGGGGACAGATACGCAGTATTTT; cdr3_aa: CSVEGDLARWGTDTQYF
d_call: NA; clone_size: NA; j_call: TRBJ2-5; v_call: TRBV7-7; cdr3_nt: TGTGCTAGCAGCTTGACCAGGGTCGAGACCCAGTACTTC; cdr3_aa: CASSLTRVETQYF
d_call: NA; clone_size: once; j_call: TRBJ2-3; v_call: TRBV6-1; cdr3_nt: TGTGCCAGCAGTGAAGAGTTTGTCCTGCAGGGTAGCACAGATACGCAGTATTTT; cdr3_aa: CASSEEFVLQGSTDTQYF
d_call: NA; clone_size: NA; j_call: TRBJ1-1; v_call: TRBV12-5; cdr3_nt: TGTGCTAGTGGTTCCCGAGGACAGAACACTGAAGCTTTCTTT; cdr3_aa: CASGSRGQNTEAFF
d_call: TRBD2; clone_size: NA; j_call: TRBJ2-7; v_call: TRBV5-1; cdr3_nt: TGCGCCAGCAGCTCGCTACCTCCCGGGACTAGCGGGAGGGAGCAGTACTTC; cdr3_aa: CASSSLPPGTSGREQYF
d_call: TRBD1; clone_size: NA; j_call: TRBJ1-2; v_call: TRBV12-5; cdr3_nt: TGTGCTAGTGGTTCGCACAGGGGTAATGGCTACACCTTC; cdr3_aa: CASGSHRGNGYTF
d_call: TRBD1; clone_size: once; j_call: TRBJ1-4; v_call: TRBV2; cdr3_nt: TGTGCCAGCAGTTTGGGACAGGAGAATGAAAAACTGTTTTTT; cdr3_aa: CASSLGQENEKLFF
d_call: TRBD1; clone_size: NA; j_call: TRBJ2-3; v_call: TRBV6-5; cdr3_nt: TGTGCCAGCAGTCCGGGACAGGACACAGATACGCAGTATTTT; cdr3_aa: CASSPGQDTDTQYF
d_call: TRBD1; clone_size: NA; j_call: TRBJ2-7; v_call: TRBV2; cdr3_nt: TGTGCCAGCAGTCCAGGGGGCGGTGGGTACGAGCAGTACTTC; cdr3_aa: CASSPGGGGYEQYF
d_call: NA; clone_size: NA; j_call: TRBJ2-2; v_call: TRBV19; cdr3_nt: TGTGCCAGTCTCAAGTGGAGCGAGCGACGTGTCGCCGGGGAGCTGTTTTTT; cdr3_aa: CASLKWSERRVAGELFF
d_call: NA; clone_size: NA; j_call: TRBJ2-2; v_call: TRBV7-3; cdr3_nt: TGTGCCAGCAGCCCAGATATTCCTCGGGGGAACACCGGGGAGCTGTTTTTT; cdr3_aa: CASSPDIPRGNTGELFF
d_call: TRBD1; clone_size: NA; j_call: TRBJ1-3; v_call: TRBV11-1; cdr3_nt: TGTGCCAGCAGACTGACAGGGAGACCTGGAAACACCATATATTTT; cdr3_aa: CASRLTGRPGNTIYF
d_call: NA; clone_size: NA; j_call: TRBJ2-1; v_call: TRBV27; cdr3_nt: TGTGCCAGCAGTGAATATAACAGGGCTGGTGAGCAGTTCTTC; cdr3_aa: CASSEYNRAGEQFF
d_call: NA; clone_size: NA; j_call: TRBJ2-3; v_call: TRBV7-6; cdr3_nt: TGTGCCAGCGCTGGATACCTAAGGACAGACCATTCCACAGATACGCAGTATTTT; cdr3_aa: CASAGYLRTDHSTDTQYF
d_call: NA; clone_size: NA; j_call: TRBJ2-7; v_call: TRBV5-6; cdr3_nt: TGTGCCAGCAGCTTTGTAGACGAGCAGTACTTC; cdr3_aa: CASSFVDEQYF
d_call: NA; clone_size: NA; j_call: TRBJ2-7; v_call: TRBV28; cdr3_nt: TGTGCCAGCAGACTGAGGACAGGGGATCTAGCGGGGTTCTACGAGCAGTACTTC; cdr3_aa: CASRLRTGDLAGFYEQYF
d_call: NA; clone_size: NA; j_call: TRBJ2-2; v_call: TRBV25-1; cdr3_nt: TGTGCCAGCAGCTCTTGGGGCGGGGCAGGTATCGGGGAGCTGTTTTTT; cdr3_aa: CASSSWGGAGIGELFF
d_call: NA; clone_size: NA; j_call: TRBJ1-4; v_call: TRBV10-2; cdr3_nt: TGCGCCAGCAGTGATCCGGGTGAGAATGAAAAACTGTTTTTT; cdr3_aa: CASSDPGENEKLFF
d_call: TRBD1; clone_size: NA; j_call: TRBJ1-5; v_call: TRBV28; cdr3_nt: TGTGCCAGCAGCCTGCCGGGACAGGGGACTCAGCCCCAGCATTTT; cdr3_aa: CASSLPGQGTQPQHF
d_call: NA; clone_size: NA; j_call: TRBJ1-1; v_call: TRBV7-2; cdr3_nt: TGTGCCAGCAGCTTAGGGTACAGGGTTACTGAAGCTTTCTTT; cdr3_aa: CASSLGYRVTEAFF
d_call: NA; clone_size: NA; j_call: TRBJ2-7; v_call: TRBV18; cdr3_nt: TGTGCCAGCTCACCAGGTCCCGGCTCCTACGAGCAGTACTTC; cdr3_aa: CASSPGPGSYEQYF
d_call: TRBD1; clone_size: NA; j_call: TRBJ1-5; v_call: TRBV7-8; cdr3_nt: TGTGCCAGCAGCCAATCACAGGGGACTAGCAATCAGCCCCAGCATTTT; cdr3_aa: CASSQSQGTSNQPQHF
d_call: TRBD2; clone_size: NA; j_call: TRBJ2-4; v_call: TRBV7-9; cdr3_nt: TGTGCCAGCAGCTTCGGTAGCGGGGGGGAAAACATTCAGTACTTC; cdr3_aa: CASSFGSGGENIQYF
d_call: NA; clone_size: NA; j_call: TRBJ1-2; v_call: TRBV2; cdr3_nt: TGTACCTCACCGAGGGGGACCCGGTATGGCTACACCTTC; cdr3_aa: CTSPRGTRYGYTF
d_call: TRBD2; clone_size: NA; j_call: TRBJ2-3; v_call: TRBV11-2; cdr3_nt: TGTGCCAGCAGCTTAGGATCCGCACTAGCGGCGAGCACAGATACGCAGTATTTT; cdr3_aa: CASSLGSALAASTDTQYF
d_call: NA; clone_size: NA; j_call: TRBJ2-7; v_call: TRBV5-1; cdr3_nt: TGCGCCAGCAGGCGGGACAGTGCGTACGAGCAGTACTTC; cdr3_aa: CASRRDSAYEQYF
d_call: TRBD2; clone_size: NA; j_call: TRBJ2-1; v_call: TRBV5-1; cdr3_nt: TGCGCCAGCAGCTTGGCCGGTAGCGGGAGAAATGAGCAGTTCTTC; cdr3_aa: CASSLAGSGRNEQFF
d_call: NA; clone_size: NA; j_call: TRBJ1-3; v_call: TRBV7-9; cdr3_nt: TGTGCCAGCAGCTTATCCCCAGAAGAAAAGACCATATATTTT; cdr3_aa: CASSLSPEEKTIYF
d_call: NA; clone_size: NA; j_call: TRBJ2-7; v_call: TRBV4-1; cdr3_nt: TGCGCCAGCAGCCATCGGGAGTTGGGACCCTACGAGCAGTACTTC; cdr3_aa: CASSHRELGPYEQYF